This TCR beta chain was captured by sequencing in a study of CD8 T cells in acute hepatitis C reinfection (dated by TCRdb to the early 2020s). With regard to the full study: This study examined the TCRbeta repertoire of CD8+ T cells that recognize the HCV NS3-1073 epitope, both during acute infection and after viral clearance. Paired acute and follow-up samples were contributed by four of the spontaneous resolvers. General conclusions and limits of the study: No follow-up repertoires were available for chronically infected subjects, since NS3-1073 specific cells were too rare to be sorted. Diversity in the NS3-1073 specific repertoires was high, and no significant differences in diversity emerged among acute resolver, follow-up resolver and acute chronic samples. Few CDR3 sequences were shared with other epitopes, and differences in sequencing approaches may have limited exact matching. Regardless of outcome, approximately 13 public clonotypes were found, and one public clonotype used V04-02/J02-02. All groups showed preferential use of the TRBV04 and TRBV06 gene families, a pattern that overrepresentation in the naive pool did not explain. Because bulk sequencing covered only the TCRbeta chain, the alphabeta pairing of public clonotypes could not be determined.

Trimming takes 7 bases off V and 8 bases off J; junction bases not matched to a gene: 6. The CDR3 contains 12 residues, cysteine and phenylalanine counted. Just CDR3 DNA is preserved here, 36 bases in frame from base 1. As encoded in the germline V gene, CDR1 is SGDLS while CDR2 is YYNGEE. Genomic DNA was extracted from FACS-sorted cells, and TCRbeta chains were sequenced through the commercial immunoSEQ service. For the original study's pipeline: ImmunoSEQ Analyzer software v3.0 and R v3.5.1 were the tools used to analyze the repertoire data. Only productive rearrangements were analyzed, as sequences containing stop codons or out-of-frame rearrangements were removed. Simpson diversity, Shannon entropy, CDR3 length and nucleotide addition metrics were supplied by the sequencing provider. Based on frequency, clonotypes were placed into dominant, sub-dominant, low or lowest abundance groups, and clonotypes under 0.1% were left out of most analyses. A CDR3 amino acid clonotype was called public if the clonotype appeared in at least two subjects at a cumulative frequency of at least 0.5%. This immuneACCESS table, as held by TCRdb, lists in-frame sequences with V and J called but not all clones. Of the missing ones, under half trace to an unresolved V gene in checked studies; the others have no known cause. The V and J calls and the clone size are those of that table, but D and trimming were determined from the DNA. The sample includes approximately 39,000 clones, with about 83% observed a single time. The ten top clones hold 0.5% to 0.65% of the sample.

In the case of this clone: Its antigen is still unknown. Base qualities are not provided; no much larger clone lies one nucleotide away.

The time point label, read with the paper, signifies: naive CD8 control sorted from an acute-time-point sample. Enrolled in the Montreal Hepatitis C Cohort (HEPCO) in Canada, the donors were people who inject drugs, and these donors were followed every 3 months. Acute primary HCV infection was defined by a positive HCV RNA or antibody test following a negative test within the previous 24 weeks. Surface staining used CD3, CD8 and CD45RO antibodies, with an aqua fixable dye to exclude dead cells. The cohort also included roughly six subjects who developed chronic infection, defined as HCV RNA positivity at 24 weeks. Negative selection by means of the MACS CD8+ T cell Isolation Kit yielded CD8+ T cells from peripheral blood mononuclear cells recovered from cryopreservation by thawing. A BD FACSAria II cell sorter was used to sort the cells.

The sample taken for sequencing was naive CD8+ T cells from PBMCs. The sample's cell subset or site label is to be understood as: sorted total naive CD45RO-negative CD8+ T cells. The receptor was isolated from a man aged 25 to 45 with chronic hepatitis C. Recombination connected TRBV9 to TRBJ2-4; TRBD1 fits 7 bases in the junction. At the DNA level, the sequence is TGTGCCAGCTCGGACAGGCGAGACATTCAGTACTTC. Translated, it gives CASSDRRDIQYF. Reference TRBV9 and TRBJ2-4 genes cover what lies past the CDR3, so the full variable domain is DSGVTQTPKHLITATGQRVTLRCSPRSGDLSVYWYQQSLDQGLQFLIQYYNGEERAKGNILERFSAQQFPDLHSELNLSSLELGDSALYFCASSDRRDIQYFGAGTRLSVL.